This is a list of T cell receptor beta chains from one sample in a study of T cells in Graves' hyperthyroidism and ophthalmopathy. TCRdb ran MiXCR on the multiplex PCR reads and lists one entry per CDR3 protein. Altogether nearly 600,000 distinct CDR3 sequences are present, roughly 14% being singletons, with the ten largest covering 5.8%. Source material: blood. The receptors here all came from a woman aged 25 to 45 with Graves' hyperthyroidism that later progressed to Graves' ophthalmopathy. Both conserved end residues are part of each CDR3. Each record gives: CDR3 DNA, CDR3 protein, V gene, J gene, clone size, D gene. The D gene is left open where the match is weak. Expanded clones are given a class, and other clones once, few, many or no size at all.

cdr3_nt: TGTGCCAGCAGCTTATCTACGCTAGCGGGAGGTCTATGGAGCGTTACCGGGGAGCTGTTTTTT; cdr3_aa: CASSLSTLAGGLWSVTGELFF; v_call: TRBV11-2; j_call: TRBJ2-2; clone_size: many; d_call: TRBD2
cdr3_nt: TGTGCCAGCACCCCGGAGGGGGATCGGTATGGCTACACCTTC; cdr3_aa: CASTPEGDRYGYTF; v_call: TRBV7-2; j_call: TRBJ1-2; clone_size: many; d_call: .
cdr3_nt: TGTGCCAGCAGGGATCACAACTCTGGGGCCAACGTCCTGACTTTC; cdr3_aa: CASRDHNSGANVLTF; v_call: TRBV12-3/TRBV12-4; j_call: TRBJ2-6; clone_size: .; d_call: .
cdr3_nt: TGTGCCAGCAGTTATGGGGACAGGAACACTGAAGCTTTCTTT; cdr3_aa: CASSYGDRNTEAFF; v_call: TRBV6-9; j_call: TRBJ1-1; clone_size: .; d_call: TRBD1
cdr3_nt: TGTGCCAGCCAGGGAGGGATGGACTACGAGCAGTACTTC; cdr3_aa: CASQGGMDYEQYF; v_call: TRBV18; j_call: TRBJ2-7; clone_size: .; d_call: TRBD2
cdr3_nt: TGTGCCAGCAGTCCCATATATGGCAATCAGCCCCAGCATTTT; cdr3_aa: CASSPIYGNQPQHF; v_call: TRBV27; j_call: TRBJ1-5; clone_size: .; d_call: .
cdr3_nt: TGTGCCAGCAGTGACCCTGACAGGATTAATGAAAAACTGCTTTTT; cdr3_aa: CASSDPDRINEKLLF; v_call: TRBV6-1; j_call: TRBJ1-4; clone_size: .; d_call: .
cdr3_nt: TGCAGTGCTAGAGAACTTGGGCGGATGAACACTGAAGCTTTCTTT; cdr3_aa: CSARELGRMNTEAFF; v_call: TRBV20-1; j_call: TRBJ1-1; clone_size: few; d_call: .
cdr3_nt: TGCGCCAGCAGCTCACGACTAGCGGGAGAGACAGATACGCAGTATTTT; cdr3_aa: CASSSRLAGETDTQYF; v_call: TRBV4-1; j_call: TRBJ2-3; clone_size: few; d_call: TRBD2
cdr3_nt: TGTGCCAGCAGTTACTCTGGGACAGGGGTGGAGGAGACCCAGTACTTC; cdr3_aa: CASSYSGTGVEETQYF; v_call: TRBV6-5; j_call: TRBJ2-5; clone_size: .; d_call: TRBD1
cdr3_nt: TGTGCCAGCAGCGGGGGGGGCGGAATCTACGAGCAGTACTTC; cdr3_aa: CASSGGGGIYEQYF; v_call: TRBV7-8; j_call: TRBJ2-7; clone_size: many; d_call: .
cdr3_nt: TGTGCCAGCAGTTTGGTGTTGGCCGGGGTTAATTCACCCCTCCACTTT; cdr3_aa: CASSLVLAGVNSPLHF; v_call: TRBV28; j_call: TRBJ1-6; clone_size: .; d_call: .
cdr3_nt: TGCAGTGCTAGAGATCGGATGGAGGGTAGCAATACGCAGTATTTT; cdr3_aa: CSARDRMEGSNTQYF; v_call: TRBV20-1; j_call: TRBJ2-3; clone_size: .; d_call: .
cdr3_nt: TGTGCCAGCAGTGAATATTACAGGGAGGCAGGGGCCAACGTCCTGACTTTC; cdr3_aa: CASSEYYREAGANVLTF; v_call: TRBV25-1; j_call: TRBJ2-6; clone_size: many; d_call: .
cdr3_nt: TGCAGTGCTAGAAATAGCGGGCATGGAACCGGGGAGCTGTTTTTT; cdr3_aa: CSARNSGHGTGELFF; v_call: TRBV20-1; j_call: TRBJ2-2; clone_size: .; d_call: TRBD2
cdr3_nt: TGTGCCAGCAGCGTAGGCTCGAACTATGGCTACACCTTC; cdr3_aa: CASSVGSNYGYTF; v_call: TRBV9; j_call: TRBJ1-2; clone_size: .; d_call: .
cdr3_nt: TGTGCCAGCAGCTTAGAAGAGGGGACCCCAGGGCCCCAGCATTTT; cdr3_aa: CASSLEEGTPGPQHF; v_call: TRBV7-9; j_call: TRBJ1-5; clone_size: many; d_call: .
cdr3_nt: TGTGCCAGCTCACCACGGGGCTTGAGCGGGGAGCAGTACTTC; cdr3_aa: CASSPRGLSGEQYF; v_call: TRBV18; j_call: TRBJ2-7; clone_size: many; d_call: .
cdr3_nt: TGCGCCAGCAGCCCTAGATATGGGCAAGGGTCCTACGAGCAGTACTTC; cdr3_aa: CASSPRYGQGSYEQYF; v_call: TRBV4-1; j_call: TRBJ2-7; clone_size: .; d_call: .
cdr3_nt: TGCGCCAGCAGCCAAGATAGCGGGAGGGCCTCCTCCCAAGAGACCCAGTACTTC; cdr3_aa: CASSQDSGRASSQETQYF; v_call: TRBV4-1; j_call: TRBJ2-5; clone_size: many; d_call: TRBD2
cdr3_nt: TGCGCCAGCAGCCAAGAATTCGTCGGACTAGCGGGCTCCTACGAGCAGTACTTC; cdr3_aa: CASSQEFVGLAGSYEQYF; v_call: TRBV13; j_call: TRBJ2-7; clone_size: .; d_call: TRBD2
cdr3_nt: TGTGCCAGCAGCCAACAGGGGAACTTCAATCAGCCCCAGCATTTT; cdr3_aa: CASSQQGNFNQPQHF; v_call: TRBV6-1; j_call: TRBJ1-5; clone_size: .; d_call: TRBD1
cdr3_nt: TGTGCCAGTACCACAGGTTCGGGGCTGCACACCTTC; cdr3_aa: CASTTGSGLHTF; v_call: TRBV18; j_call: TRBJ1-2; clone_size: .; d_call: .
cdr3_nt: TGTGCCAGCAGTCCTGTGGGACTAGCGGCGAAATACGAGCAGTACTTC; cdr3_aa: CASSPVGLAAKYEQYF; v_call: TRBV7-2; j_call: TRBJ2-7; clone_size: many; d_call: TRBD2
cdr3_nt: TGTGCCAGCAGCGTAGTTGGCGGGGGCTCCTACAATGAGCAGTTCTTC; cdr3_aa: CASSVVGGGSYNEQFF; v_call: TRBV9; j_call: TRBJ2-1; clone_size: many; d_call: TRBD2
cdr3_nt: TGTGCCAGCAGTGTATCGGGGGGAAGCACAGATACGCAGTATTTT; cdr3_aa: CASSVSGGSTDTQYF; v_call: TRBV2; j_call: TRBJ2-3; clone_size: many; d_call: TRBD2
cdr3_nt: TGCAGTGCTAGTCCTCGGGGCTGGGGCACAGATACGCAGTATTTT; cdr3_aa: CSASPRGWGTDTQYF; v_call: TRBV20-1; j_call: TRBJ2-3; clone_size: .; d_call: .
cdr3_nt: TGTGCCAGCAGCGTAGAGGCAGGGGGTCACTCTGGGGCCAACGTCCTGACTTTC; cdr3_aa: CASSVEAGGHSGANVLTF; v_call: TRBV9; j_call: TRBJ2-6; clone_size: .; d_call: TRBD1
cdr3_nt: TGTGCCAGCAGATTGGGACAGGACGATGAAAAACTGTTTTTT; cdr3_aa: CASRLGQDDEKLFF; v_call: TRBV12-3/TRBV12-4; j_call: TRBJ1-4; clone_size: many; d_call: TRBD1
cdr3_nt: TGCGCCAGCAGCCAAGGTAGTCAGGGCCTGTACGGGCAGTACTTC; cdr3_aa: CASSQGSQGLYGQYF; v_call: TRBV4-1; j_call: TRBJ2-7; clone_size: few; d_call: .
cdr3_nt: TGTGCCTGGAGTACAGGACAGGGGAGAAACACCATATATTTT; cdr3_aa: CAWSTGQGRNTIYF; v_call: TRBV30; j_call: TRBJ1-3; clone_size: few; d_call: TRBD1
cdr3_nt: TGTGCCAGCAGCCCCCAATTGAGCGGACAAGAGCAGTTCTTC; cdr3_aa: CASSPQLSGQEQFF; v_call: TRBV7-2; j_call: TRBJ2-1; clone_size: many; d_call: .
cdr3_nt: TGTGCCAGCAGCTCCCAAGGAGGTGACGAGCAGTACTTC; cdr3_aa: CASSSQGGDEQYF; v_call: TRBV7-9; j_call: TRBJ2-7; clone_size: few; d_call: .
cdr3_nt: TGTGCCAGCACCGCCAGGGGGGAAATCAATCAGCCCCAGCATTTT; cdr3_aa: CASTARGEINQPQHF; v_call: TRBV28; j_call: TRBJ1-5; clone_size: many; d_call: TRBD1
cdr3_nt: TGTGCCAGCAGTGGAACCTTAATGACAGGGGGCGCCGAAAATGAGCAGTTCTTC; cdr3_aa: CASSGTLMTGGAENEQFF; v_call: TRBV25-1; j_call: TRBJ2-1; clone_size: many; d_call: TRBD1
cdr3_nt: TGTGCCAGCAGTTTTCAGCTAGCGGGGGGCACAGATACGCAGTATTTT; cdr3_aa: CASSFQLAGGTDTQYF; v_call: TRBV27; j_call: TRBJ2-3; clone_size: many; d_call: TRBD2
cdr3_nt: TGTGCCAGCGGCGCCCAGGGGGCCGACACTGAAGCTTTCTTT; cdr3_aa: CASGAQGADTEAFF; v_call: TRBV27; j_call: TRBJ1-1; clone_size: many; d_call: TRBD1
cdr3_nt: TGTGCCAGCAGCTCCGGGGGACACCAGAACACTGAAGCTTTCTTT; cdr3_aa: CASSSGGHQNTEAFF; v_call: TRBV9; j_call: TRBJ1-1; clone_size: .; d_call: .
cdr3_nt: TGTGCCAGCGGCTTCGGGACAGGGGCCCCCAATCAGCCCCAGCATTTT; cdr3_aa: CASGFGTGAPNQPQHF; v_call: TRBV5-5; j_call: TRBJ1-5; clone_size: .; d_call: TRBD1
cdr3_nt: TGCGCCAGCAGCTCCGGGGGACTAGCGGGAGTGTACGAGCAGTACTTC; cdr3_aa: CASSSGGLAGVYEQYF; v_call: TRBV5-1; j_call: TRBJ2-7; clone_size: .; d_call: TRBD2
cdr3_nt: TGTGCCAGCAGTATCCCACAGGGAGTGAACTATGGCTACACCTTC; cdr3_aa: CASSIPQGVNYGYTF; v_call: TRBV12-3/TRBV12-4; j_call: TRBJ1-2; clone_size: many; d_call: .
cdr3_nt: TGTGCCAGCAGTTACAGGGATCCGAACACCGGGGAGCTGTTTTTT; cdr3_aa: CASSYRDPNTGELFF; v_call: TRBV6-1; j_call: TRBJ2-2; clone_size: many; d_call: .
cdr3_nt: TGTGCCAGCAGCGTCTCCAGATCCACCGGGGAGCTGTTTTTT; cdr3_aa: CASSVSRSTGELFF; v_call: TRBV9; j_call: TRBJ2-2; clone_size: .; d_call: .
cdr3_nt: TGTGCCAGCAGTGACGGGACAGGGGACGGCTACACCTTC; cdr3_aa: CASSDGTGDGYTF; v_call: TRBV6-1; j_call: TRBJ1-2; clone_size: .; d_call: TRBD1
cdr3_nt: TGTGCCACCAGTGATTATGGCAGGGTTTCGAGGGATGAGCAGTTCTTC; cdr3_aa: CATSDYGRVSRDEQFF; v_call: TRBV24-1; j_call: TRBJ2-1; clone_size: .; d_call: .
cdr3_nt: TGCAGTGCTAGGCCGGGACAGAACACTGAAGCTTTCTTT; cdr3_aa: CSARPGQNTEAFF; v_call: TRBV20-1; j_call: TRBJ1-1; clone_size: many; d_call: .
cdr3_nt: TGCGCCAGCAGCTTGGGGACCGGGCCCCGGGCCAACGTCCTGACTTTC; cdr3_aa: CASSLGTGPRANVLTF; v_call: TRBV5-1; j_call: TRBJ2-6; clone_size: many; d_call: .
cdr3_nt: TGCGCCAGCAGCTTAGGTCAAGGGGACGAATCACCCCTCCACTTT; cdr3_aa: CASSLGQGDESPLHF; v_call: TRBV5-1; j_call: TRBJ1-6; clone_size: many; d_call: .
cdr3_nt: TGTGCCAGCAGCGGACAAAGACTAGCGGGGGAAGAGACCCAGTACTTC; cdr3_aa: CASSGQRLAGEETQYF; v_call: TRBV7-8; j_call: TRBJ2-5; clone_size: many; d_call: TRBD2
cdr3_nt: TGCGCCAGCAGCTTGGCCACGGACAGCCACAATGAGCAGTTCTTC; cdr3_aa: CASSLATDSHNEQFF; v_call: TRBV5-1; j_call: TRBJ2-1; clone_size: many; d_call: .
cdr3_nt: TGTGCGGGGGGACAGGGTGGCGCGTCCACCGGGGAGCTGTTTTTT; cdr3_aa: CAGGQGGASTGELFF; v_call: TRBV5-5; j_call: TRBJ2-2; clone_size: many; d_call: TRBD1
cdr3_nt: TGTGCCTGGTCCACCCACAACGAGCAGTACTTC; cdr3_aa: CAWSTHNEQYF; v_call: TRBV30; j_call: TRBJ2-7; clone_size: .; d_call: .
cdr3_nt: TGTGCCAGCAGCTTAGAAAGCCTAGCGGGGGCTGAGACCCAGTACTTC; cdr3_aa: CASSLESLAGAETQYF; v_call: TRBV11-3; j_call: TRBJ2-5; clone_size: many; d_call: TRBD2
cdr3_nt: TGTGCCAGCAGCTTATTAGACTTCAGCTCCTACGAGCAGTACTTC; cdr3_aa: CASSLLDFSSYEQYF; v_call: TRBV5-6; j_call: TRBJ2-7; clone_size: few; d_call: .